What follows are 25 T cell receptor beta chains derived from one specimen sequenced in a study of T-cell memory formation after mild COVID-19. TCRdb redid the calling of the 5' RACE reads with MiXCR, one entry per CDR3 protein. This sample has 150,000 to 200,000 distinct CDR3 sequences, with 11% found just once. The sequenced sample was PBMCs or a T cell subset sorted from them (not recorded which). These receptors were taken from a man aged 18 to 35 who had mild COVID-19 (a few samples of this study predate the infection). Cell type and time point are not known.

The rearrangement uses TRBV11-2 and TRBJ2-3, with 11 bases that match TRBD2. V gave up 4 bases and J gave up 0 bases; unmatched junction bases: 9. This CDR3 is built from 18 residues. CDR1 and CDR2 from the germline V gene are SGHAT and FQNNGV. Written as DNA, the CDR3 is TGTGCCAGCAGCTCGGGACTAGCGGCCACGGGAAGCACAGATACGCAGTATTTT. Translating it yields CASSSGLAATGSTDTQYF.

This clonotype was recorded a few times. V and J are TRBV18 and TRBJ2-2; D may be TRBD2 (6 bases). The CDR3 runs to 14 residues. The ends were cut back, 7 bases at V and 0 bases at J, with 9 bases in the middle. CDR1 KGHSH and CDR2 LQKENI come from the germline V gene. DNA for the CDR3: TGTGCCAGCTACCGGGAGACGAACACCGGGGAGCTGTTTTTT. Its protein product is CASYRETNTGELFF.

J is TRBJ2-7 and V is TRBV9; D remains ambiguous. Germline-derived CDR1 and CDR2 are SGDLS and YYNGEE. Between the trimmed V and J ends, which lost 0 bases and 0 bases, there was a span of 7 bases. The CDR3 is made up of 14 amino acids. CDR3 sequence reads: CASSVDRSSYEQYF. The CDR3 DNA is TGTGCCAGCAGCGTAGACCGGAGCTCCTACGAGCAGTACTTC. Full variable domain (missing parts from reference TRBV9 and TRBJ2-7): DSGVTQTPKHLITATGQRVTLRCSPRSGDLSVYWYQQSLDQGLQFLIQYYNGEERAKGNILERFSAQQFPDLHSELNLSSLELGDSALYFCASSVDRSSYEQYFGPGTRLTVT.

This clonotype was detected many times. The CDR3 reads CASSLPMGGGTDTQYF. In nucleotides, the CDR3 is TGCGCCAGCAGCTTACCGATGGGAGGGGGCACAGATACGCAGTATTTT. J is TRBJ2-3 and V is TRBV5-1; 7 positions agree with TRBD2. From germline, CDR1 is SGHRS and CDR2 YFSETQ. This CDR3 comprises 16 residues. The V gene end was trimmed by 2 bases and the J gene end by 1 base; junction bases not matched to a gene: 7.

This clonotype was observed a few times. The chain joins TRBV7-9 to TRBJ2-3; 8 nucleotides agree with TRBD1. Trimming at V came to 6 bases and at J to 9 bases, leaving 8 bases not matched to a gene. CDR3 length: 13 amino acids. Germline CDR1 is SEHNR and CDR2 is FQNEAQ (reference sequence). Written as DNA, the CDR3 is TGTGCCAGCAGTGACAGGGGATCCGAGACGCAGTATTTT. Translated: CASSDRGSETQYF.

This clonotype was picked up many times. The chain recombines TRBV2 with TRBJ1-6; D remains ambiguous. There are 14 residues in the CDR3. Trimming took off 2 bases at V and 8 bases at J, with 10 bases between the two ends. The germline V gene encodes CDR1 SNHLY and CDR2 FYNNEI. The CDR3, as DNA: TGTGCCAGCAGTGAAAACGGCTCCTATTCACCCCTCCACTTT. Translated: CASSENGSYSPLHF.

This clonotype occurred a few times. This chain connects TRBV19 to TRBJ2-3; TRBD1 is a possible D gene (6 bases). The CDR3 runs to 14 residues. Germline values: CDR1 LNHDA, CDR2 SQIVND (reference sequence). Trimming left V 6 bases short and J 3 bases short, with 13 bases between. CDR3 in DNA: TGTGCCAGTAGATCTGGGGGCCGGACAGATACGCAGTATTTT. Protein: CASRSGGRTDTQYF.

J is TRBJ2-7 and V is TRBV7-9; no firm D call. This CDR3 is built from 16 residues. CDR1 and CDR2 from the germline V gene are SEHNR and FQNEAQ (reference sequence). V was pared by 3 bases and J by 3 bases, with 18 bases between. CDR3 bases: TGTGCCAGCAGCTTCGCCCGTGAGTTATACGGCTACGAGCAGTACTTC. Encoded protein: CASSFARELYGYEQYF.

This clonotype occurred a few times. The chain carries TRBV7-3 and TRBJ2-3; the match to TRBD2 covers 9 bases. V trimming: 5 bases; J trimming: 4 bases; junction bases outside the gene matches: 10. The CDR3 runs to 16 residues. Germline V gene lookup returns CDR1 SGHTA and CDR2 FQGTGA. DNA of the CDR3: TGTGCCAGCAGCCGGCAGGCGGGGGGGGGCTCAGATACGCAGTATTTT. Amino acids: CASSRQAGGGSDTQYF.

This clonotype was counted a few times. This sequence joins TRBV5-5 and TRBJ2-1, with a weak D call TRBD1 (6 bases). This CDR3 spans 12 amino acids. V was cut by 3 bases and J by 5 bases, with 6 bases left in between. From germline, CDR1 is SGHKS and CDR2 YYEKEE (reference sequence). The CDR3: CASSSGDNEQFF. As DNA, the CDR3 is TGTGCCAGCAGCTCAGGGGACAATGAGCAGTTCTTC.

This clonotype was observed a handful of times. The chain has TRBV4-1 and TRBJ2-1, with D maybe TRBD2 (6 bases). Trimming removed 3 bases at V and 9 bases at J, with 18 bases between. Germline loops: CDR1 MGHRA, CDR2 YSYEKL. This CDR3 has 15 amino acids. The chain's CDR3 is CASSQPSTGGGEQFF. The CDR3 DNA sequence: TGCGCCAGCAGCCAGCCTTCCACCGGGGGAGGTGAGCAGTTCTTC.

This clonotype was counted between two and nine times. The CDR3 sequence: CASSLGEKETQYF. The DNA for the CDR3 is TGTGCCAGCAGCTTAGGAGAAAAGGAGACCCAGTACTTC. This chain connects TRBV7-7 to TRBJ2-5; D remains unclear. V was trimmed by 1 base and J by 5 bases, leaving 8 bases between them. The V gene's germline CDR1 is SSHAT and CDR2 FNYEAQ (reference sequence). The CDR3 loop spans 13 amino acids.

This clonotype was seen a handful of times. This rearrangement joins TRBV7-6 to TRBJ2-2; 7 bases are a match to TRBD2. Germline-derived CDR1 and CDR2 are SGHVS and FNYEAQ. Trimming at V came to 2 bases and at J to 7 bases, leaving 1 base not matched to a gene. The CDR3 covers 13 residues. In DNA form, the CDR3 reads TGTGCCAGCAGCTTACGCGGGAGCGGGGAGCTGTTTTTT. Encoded protein: CASSLRGSGELFF.

This clonotype has more than one count but fewer than ten. The chain has TRBV5-1 and TRBJ2-1; the D is unclear. This CDR3 has 11 amino acids. Trimming cost V 4 bases and J 5 bases, with 4 bases left between them. In germline, CDR1 is SGHRS, CDR2 YFSETQ. This CDR3 reads CASSEDNEQFF. The CDR3 nucleotides are TGCGCCAGCAGCGAGGACAATGAGCAGTTCTTC.

A few counts support this clonotype. The gene calls are TRBV5-1 and TRBJ2-1; maybe TRBD1 (5 bases). CDR1 and CDR2 from the germline V gene are SGHRS and YFSETQ. This CDR3 spans 14 amino acids. Trimming pared 3 bases from V and 5 bases from J, leaving 12 bases between. The CDR3 here is CASSSQDTDNEQFF. The CDR3 nucleotides read TGCGCCAGCAGCTCGCAGGACACGGACAATGAGCAGTTCTTC. Looking up the rest from reference TRBV5-1 and TRBJ2-1 gives the full variable domain: KAGVTQTPRYLIKTRGQQVTLSCSPISGHRSVSWYQQTPGQGLQFLFEYFSETQRNKGNFPGRFSGRQFSNSRSEMNVSTLELGDSALYLCASSSQDTDNEQFFGPGTRLTVL.

The V call is TRBV20-1, the J call TRBJ2-4; D may be TRBD1 or TRBD2 (6 bases each). Deletions cut 0 bases from V and 6 bases from J, with 15 bases between. Germline loops: CDR1 DFQATT, CDR2 SNEGSKA (reference sequence). CDR3 length equals 15 residues. CDR3 residues: CSARDPPGAGNIQYF. The CDR3 DNA reads TGCAGTGCTAGAGATCCCCCGGGGGCGGGAAACATTCAGTACTTC.

The table lists this clonotype with many counts. J is TRBJ2-5 and V is TRBV5-1, with D perhaps TRBD2 (5 bases). Deletions cut 6 bases from V and 5 bases from J, with 14 bases between. The CDR3 sequence is 13 residues long. Germline V gene data show CDR1 as SGHRS and CDR2 as YFSETQ. The DNA for the CDR3 is TGCGCCAGCATACGGGGAGACGGGGAGACCCAGTACTTC. Residues: CASIRGDGETQYF.

Ten or more counts support this clonotype. The chain uses TRBV12-3 or TRBV12-4 and TRBJ2-1; 8 bases are shared with TRBD1. The trim removed 6 bases at V and 7 bases at J, leaving 8 bases unmatched. The length of the CDR3 is 14 residues. The DNA for the CDR3 is TGTGCCAGCAGGACAGACAGGGGATGGAATGAGCAGTTCTTC. This gives the protein CASRTDRGWNEQFF.

By share of the sample, this clonotype is medium-sized. The chain uses TRBV28 and TRBJ2-5, with D possibly TRBD1 on 6 matching bases. This CDR3 contains 12 residues. From germline, CDR1 is MDHEN and CDR2 SYDVKM. Trimming stripped 6 bases from V and 5 bases from J, with 10 bases between. CDR3 DNA: TGTGCCAGCAGAGGACAGAGGGAGACCCAGTACTTC. Translating gives CASRGQRETQYF.

This clonotype came up a few times. The J gene is TRBJ2-7, the V gene TRBV5-1; TRBD2 matches at 7 bases. Per germline, CDR1 SGHRS and CDR2 YFSETQ. The CDR3 totals 14 residues. The J segment lost 9 bases and the V segment lost 4 bases, leaving 13 bases of the junction unmatched. The CDR3 loop reads CASSLGRGYDAQYF. The CDR3 coding sequence is TGCGCCAGCAGCCTGGGGCGGGGGTACGACGCGCAGTACTTC.

This clonotype was seen once. The chain links TRBV11-2 to TRBJ2-7; D possibly corresponds to TRBD2 (6 bases). The CDR3 spans 15 residues. V lost 5 bases and J lost 0, with 14 bases in between. The germline V gene has CDR1 SGHAT and CDR2 FQNNGV. The CDR3 region has the DNA TGTGCCAGCAGCCATGGACCCGGGGGCTCCTACGAGCAGTACGTC. Amino acid sequence: CASSHGPGGSYEQYV.

The table lists this clonotype with many counts. The chain employs TRBV12-3 or TRBV12-4 and TRBJ2-3; D may be TRBD1 (5 bases). The CDR3 has 13 residues. V dropped 2 bases and J dropped 8 bases, with 11 bases sitting between them. This CDR3 reads CASSLSSGATQYF. The CDR3 nucleotides read TGTGCCAGCAGTTTATCGTCTGGGGCTACGCAGTATTTT.

This clonotype was picked up a small number of times. This rearrangement joins TRBV4-3 to TRBJ1-2, with D perhaps matching TRBD1 (6 bases). V dropped 4 bases and J dropped 5 bases, with 11 bases sitting between them. CDR1 and CDR2 (germline): LGHNA, YSLEER. The length of the CDR3 is 13 residues. The CDR3 coding sequence is TGCGCCAGCAGCCGGGACGGACAGTATGGCTACACCTTC. Translated, it gives CASSRDGQYGYTF.

This clonotype was observed a handful of times. The chain combines TRBV6-6 with TRBJ2-2; D gene ambiguous. The CDR3 totals 13 residues. V dropped 6 bases and J dropped 6 bases, with 11 bases sitting between them. The germline V gene encodes CDR1 MNHNY and CDR2 SVGAGI (reference sequence). Here the CDR3 reads CASRPGGAGELFF. The DNA for the CDR3 is TGTGCCAGCAGGCCCGGCGGCGCCGGGGAGCTGTTTTTT.

This clonotype was observed at least ten times. V and J are TRBV7-9 and TRBJ2-7; D is perhaps TRBD1 or TRBD2 (5 bases each). Germline V gives CDR1 SEHNR, CDR2 FQNEAQ (reference sequence). V was pared by 4 bases and J by 4 bases, with 17 bases between. The CDR3 has 15 residues. The CDR3 loop is CASSSGTAGTYEQYV. The CDR3 coding sequence is TGTGCCAGCAGCTCCGGGACCGCTGGAACGTACGAGCAGTACGTC.